This T cell receptor (beta chain) was obtained from a study of cytotoxic CD8 clonotypes in ibrutinib-treated CLL. Overall study findings and caveats: Collection times varied between progressing and sustained-remission patients.

Regarding this clone: The antigen is unknown.

Some clones are missing from TCRdb's copy, which holds only in-frame ones; the method was immunoSEQ multiplex PCR. Here the sample spans about 300,000 clones, approximately 76% being singletons. This CDR3 region has 15 residues. V dropped 5 bases and J dropped 2 bases, with 15 bases sitting between them. CDR1 is MNHNY and CDR2 is SVGAGI in the germline V gene (reference sequence). The sequence derives from a human donor with chronic lymphocytic leukemia. The rearrangement links TRBV6-6 to TRBJ1-2; D possibly corresponds to TRBD1 (6 bases). Sequencing was performed on PBMCs, taken at disease progression, from a patient treated with ibrutinib. The CDR3 sequence is CASSQLAGVNYGYTF. For the CDR3, the DNA is TGTGCCAGCAGTCAGCTGGCAGGGGTGAACTATGGCTACACCTTC.